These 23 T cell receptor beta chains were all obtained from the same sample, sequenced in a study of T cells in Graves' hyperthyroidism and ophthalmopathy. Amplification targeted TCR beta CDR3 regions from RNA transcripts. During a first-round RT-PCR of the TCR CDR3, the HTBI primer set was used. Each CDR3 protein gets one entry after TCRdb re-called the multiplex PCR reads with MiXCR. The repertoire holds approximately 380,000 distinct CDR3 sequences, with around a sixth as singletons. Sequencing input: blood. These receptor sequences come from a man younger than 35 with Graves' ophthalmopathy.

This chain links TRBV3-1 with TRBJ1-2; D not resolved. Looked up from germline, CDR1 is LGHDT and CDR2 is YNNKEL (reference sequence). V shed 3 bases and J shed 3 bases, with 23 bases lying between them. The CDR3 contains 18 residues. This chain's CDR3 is CASSQSEGHPPLYYGYTF. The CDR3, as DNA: TGTGCCAGCAGCCAGTCGGAAGGGCACCCCCCTCTTTACTATGGCTACACCTTC.

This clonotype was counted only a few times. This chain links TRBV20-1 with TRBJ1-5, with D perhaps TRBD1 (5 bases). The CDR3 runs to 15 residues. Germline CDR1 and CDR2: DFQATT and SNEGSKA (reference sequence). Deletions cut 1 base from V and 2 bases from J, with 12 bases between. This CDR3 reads CSARGGPRGNQPQHF. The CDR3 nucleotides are TGCAGTGCTAGAGGAGGACCCAGGGGCAATCAGCCCCAGCATTTT.

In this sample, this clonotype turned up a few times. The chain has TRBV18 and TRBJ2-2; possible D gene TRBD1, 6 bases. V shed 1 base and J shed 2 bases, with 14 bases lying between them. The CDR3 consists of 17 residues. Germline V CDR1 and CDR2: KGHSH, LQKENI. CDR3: CASSPRTGLVNTGELFF. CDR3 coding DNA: TGTGCCAGCTCACCACGTACAGGGTTGGTAAACACCGGGGAGCTGTTTTTT.

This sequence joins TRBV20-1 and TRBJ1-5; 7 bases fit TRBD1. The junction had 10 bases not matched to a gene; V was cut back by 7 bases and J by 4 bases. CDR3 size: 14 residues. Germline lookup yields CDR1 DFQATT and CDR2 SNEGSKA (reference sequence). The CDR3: CSVSRDRWNQPQHF. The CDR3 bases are TGCAGTGTTAGCCGGGACAGATGGAATCAGCCCCAGCATTTT.

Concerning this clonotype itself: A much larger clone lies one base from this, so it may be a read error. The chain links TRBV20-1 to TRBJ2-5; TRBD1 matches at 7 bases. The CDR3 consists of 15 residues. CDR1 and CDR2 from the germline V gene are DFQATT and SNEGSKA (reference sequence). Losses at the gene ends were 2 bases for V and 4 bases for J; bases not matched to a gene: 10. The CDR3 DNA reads TGCAGTGCTAGACAAGGGGGCAACCGGCGAGAGACCCAGTACTTC. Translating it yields CSARQGGNRRETQYF.

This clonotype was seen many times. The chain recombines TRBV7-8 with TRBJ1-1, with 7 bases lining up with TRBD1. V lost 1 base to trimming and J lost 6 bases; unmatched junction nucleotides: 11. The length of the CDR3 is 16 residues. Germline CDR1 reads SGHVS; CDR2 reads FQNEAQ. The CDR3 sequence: CASSLETNRGDAEAFF. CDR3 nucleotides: TGTGCCAGCAGCTTAGAGACAAACAGGGGAGACGCTGAAGCTTTCTTT. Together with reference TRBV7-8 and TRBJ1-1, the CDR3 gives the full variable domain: GAGVSQSPRYKVAKRGQDVALRCDPISGHVSLFWYQQALGQGPEFLTYFQNEAQLDKSGLPSDRFFAERPEGSVSTLKIQRTQQEDSAVYLCASSLETNRGDAEAFFGQGTRLTVV.

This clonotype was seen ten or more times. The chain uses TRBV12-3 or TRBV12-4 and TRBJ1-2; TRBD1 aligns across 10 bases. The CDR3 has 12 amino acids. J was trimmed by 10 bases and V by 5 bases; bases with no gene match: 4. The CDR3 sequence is CASSGGQGVYTF. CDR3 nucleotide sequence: TGTGCCAGCAGTGGCGGACAGGGGGTCTACACCTTC.

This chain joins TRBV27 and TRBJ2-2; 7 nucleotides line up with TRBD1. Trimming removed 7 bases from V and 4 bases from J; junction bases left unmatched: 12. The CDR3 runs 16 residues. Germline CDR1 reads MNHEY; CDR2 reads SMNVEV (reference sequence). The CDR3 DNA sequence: TGTGCCAGCATAAAGTTCGGACAGGATCCCACCGGGGAGCTGTTTTTT. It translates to CASIKFGQDPTGELFF.

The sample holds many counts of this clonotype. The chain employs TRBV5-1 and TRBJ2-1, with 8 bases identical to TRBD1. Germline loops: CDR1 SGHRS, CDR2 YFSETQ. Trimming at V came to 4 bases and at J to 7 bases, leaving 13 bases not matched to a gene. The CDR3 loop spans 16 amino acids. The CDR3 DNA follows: TGCGCCAGCAGCACAGGACAGGGAGAAGCGAGGAATGAGCAGTTCTTC. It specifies CASSTGQGEARNEQFF.

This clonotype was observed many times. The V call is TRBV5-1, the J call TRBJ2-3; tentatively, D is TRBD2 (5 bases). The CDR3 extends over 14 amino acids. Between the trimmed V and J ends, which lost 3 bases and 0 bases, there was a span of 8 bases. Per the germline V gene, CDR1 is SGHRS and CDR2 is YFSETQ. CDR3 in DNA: TGCGCCAGCAGCTCCGGGGTCAGCACAGATACGCAGTATTTT. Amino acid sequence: CASSSGVSTDTQYF.

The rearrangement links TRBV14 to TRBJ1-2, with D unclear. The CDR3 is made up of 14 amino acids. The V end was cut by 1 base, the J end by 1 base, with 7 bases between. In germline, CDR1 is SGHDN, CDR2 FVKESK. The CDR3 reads CASSQAEVNYGYTF. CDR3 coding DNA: TGTGCCAGCAGCCAAGCGGAGGTTAACTATGGCTACACCTTC.

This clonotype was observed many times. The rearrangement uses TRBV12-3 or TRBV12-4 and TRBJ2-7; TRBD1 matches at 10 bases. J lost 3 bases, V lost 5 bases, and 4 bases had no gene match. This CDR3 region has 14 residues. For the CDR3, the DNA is TGTGCCAGCAGTCGCAGGACAGGGGGCTACGAGCAGTACTTC. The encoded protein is CASSRRTGGYEQYF.

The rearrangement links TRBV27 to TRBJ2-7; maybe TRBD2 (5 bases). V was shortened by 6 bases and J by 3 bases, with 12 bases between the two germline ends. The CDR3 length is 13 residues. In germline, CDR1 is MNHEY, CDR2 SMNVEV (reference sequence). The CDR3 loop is CASRSATNYEQYF. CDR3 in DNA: TGTGCCAGCAGATCTGCGACTAACTACGAGCAGTACTTC.

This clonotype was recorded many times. The CDR3: CAISSGGMNTEAFF. CDR3 bases: TGTGCCATCAGCAGTGGGGGAATGAACACTGAAGCTTTCTTT. J is TRBJ1-1 and V is TRBV10-3; TRBD1 is a possible D gene (5 bases). CDR3 size: 14 residues. The germline V and J ends were trimmed by 6 bases and 0 bases, with 11 bases remaining between them. Germline CDR1 reads ENHRY; CDR2 reads SYGVKD.

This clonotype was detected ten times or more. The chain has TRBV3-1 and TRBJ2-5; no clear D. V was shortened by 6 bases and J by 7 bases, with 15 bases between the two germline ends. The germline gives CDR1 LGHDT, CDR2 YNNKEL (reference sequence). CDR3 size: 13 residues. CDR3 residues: CASRKDPIPTQYF. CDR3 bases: TGTGCCAGCAGAAAGGACCCTATACCGACCCAGTACTTC.

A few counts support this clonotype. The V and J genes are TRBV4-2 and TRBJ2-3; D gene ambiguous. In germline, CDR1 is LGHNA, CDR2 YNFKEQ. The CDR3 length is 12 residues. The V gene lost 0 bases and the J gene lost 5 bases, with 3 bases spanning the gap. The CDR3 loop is CASSQEVDTQYF. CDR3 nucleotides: TGTGCCAGCAGCCAAGAGGTAGATACGCAGTATTTT.

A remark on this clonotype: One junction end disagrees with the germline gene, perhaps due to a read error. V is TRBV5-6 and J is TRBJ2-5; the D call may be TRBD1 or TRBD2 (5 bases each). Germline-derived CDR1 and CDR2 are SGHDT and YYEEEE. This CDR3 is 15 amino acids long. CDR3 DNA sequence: TGTGCCGGCAGCTCGACTACCCGGGGCCTAGAGACCCAGTACTTC. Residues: CAGSSTTRGLETQYF.

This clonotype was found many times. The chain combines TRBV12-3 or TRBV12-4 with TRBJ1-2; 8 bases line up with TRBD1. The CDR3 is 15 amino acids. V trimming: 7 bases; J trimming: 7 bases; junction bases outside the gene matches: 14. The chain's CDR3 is CASIPPGGAVVGYTF. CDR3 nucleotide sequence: TGTGCCAGCATCCCCCCAGGGGGCGCTGTGGTTGGCTACACCTTC.

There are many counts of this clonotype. CDR3 loop: CASPADVNYGYTF. The CDR3, as DNA: TGTGCCAGCCCAGCGGACGTTAACTATGGCTACACCTTC. This rearrangement joins TRBV2 to TRBJ1-2, with D unresolved. The germline V and J ends were trimmed by 8 bases and 1 base, with 11 bases remaining between them. The V gene's germline CDR1 is SNHLY and CDR2 FYNNEI. There are 13 residues in the CDR3.

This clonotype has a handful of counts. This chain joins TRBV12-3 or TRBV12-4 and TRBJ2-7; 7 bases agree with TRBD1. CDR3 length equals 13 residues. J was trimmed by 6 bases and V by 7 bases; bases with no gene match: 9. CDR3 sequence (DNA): TGTGCCAGCACCCCCAGGGGGTACTCCGAGCAGTACTTC. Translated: CASTPRGYSEQYF.

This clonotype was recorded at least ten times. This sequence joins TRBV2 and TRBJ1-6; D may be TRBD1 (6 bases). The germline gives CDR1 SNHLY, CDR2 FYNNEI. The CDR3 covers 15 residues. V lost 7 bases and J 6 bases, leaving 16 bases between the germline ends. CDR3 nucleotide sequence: TGTGCCAGCAATGCTCAGGGGCCTGGTAATTCACCCCTCCACTTT. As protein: CASNAQGPGNSPLHF. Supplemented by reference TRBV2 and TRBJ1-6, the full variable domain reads EPEVTQTPSHQVTQMGQEVILRCVPISNHLYFYWYRQILGQKVEFLVSFYNNEISEKSEIFDDQFSVERPDGSNFTLKIRSTKLEDSAMYFCASNAQGPGNSPLHFGNGTRLTVT.

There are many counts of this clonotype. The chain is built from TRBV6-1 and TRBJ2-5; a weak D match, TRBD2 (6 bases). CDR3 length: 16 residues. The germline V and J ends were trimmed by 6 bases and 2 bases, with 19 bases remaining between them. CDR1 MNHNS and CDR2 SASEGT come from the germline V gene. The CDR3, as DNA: TGTGCCAGCAGGACTAGGGGCGGGCGGGGTCAAGAGACCCAGTACTTC. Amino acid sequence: CASRTRGGRGQETQYF.

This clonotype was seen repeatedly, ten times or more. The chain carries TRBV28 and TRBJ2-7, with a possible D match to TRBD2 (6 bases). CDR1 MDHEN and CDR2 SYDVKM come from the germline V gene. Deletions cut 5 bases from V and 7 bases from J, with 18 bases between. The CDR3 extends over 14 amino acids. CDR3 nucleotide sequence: TGTGCCAGCAGTCCGCATTGGGGGGTGCGGGAGCAGTACTTC. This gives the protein CASSPHWGVREQYF.